The present T cell receptor beta chain was sequenced within a study of blood T cell repertoires in COVID-19. Clones were sequenced by immunoSEQ multiplex PCR, and TCRdb holds only the in-frame ones, with some missing. The repertoire consists of about 270,000 clones, with roughly nine tenths occurring once and the leading ten covering about an eighth. The CDR3 has 12 residues. Germline CDR1 and CDR2: SNHLY and FYNNEI. Trimming cost V 6 bases and J 9 bases; bases outside gene matches: 2. The clonotype was recovered from a woman in her thirties with COVID-19, enrolled during active disease. The rearrangement joins TRBV2 to TRBJ1-6; TRBD1 matches at 7 bases. The sample consisted of peripheral blood. Written as DNA, the CDR3 is TGTGCCAGCAGGGCAGGGGGTTCACCCCTCCACTTT. This gives the protein CASRAGGSPLHF.